This T cell receptor (beta chain) originates from a study of cytomegalovirus exposure and HLA in healthy donors. Study summary: The same platform as the roughly 700 first-cohort repertoires was used for the 120 validation repertoires, a later analysis reported.

The CDR3 consists of 15 residues. Trimming at V came to 1 base and at J to 8 bases, leaving 7 bases not matched to a gene. The V gene's germline CDR1 is SGHTA and CDR2 FQGNSA. The table came from immunoSEQ multiplex PCR; TCRdb's copy has only in-frame clones and leaves some out. The data contain about 76,000 clones, roughly 92% of them seen just once; the ten biggest clones take up approximately 2%. Sequenced input: PBMCs. The chain links TRBV7-2 to TRBJ1-2; 10 bases are shared with TRBD1. The TCR was taken from a woman aged 18-35 years in good health and CMV-seropositive. Here the CDR3 reads CASSLGTGTGDGYTF. The CDR3 bases are TGTGCCAGCAGCTTAGGGACCGGGACAGGGGACGGCTACACCTTC.